The rows below give T cell receptor beta chains drawn from one sample of a study of T cell repertoires in cytomegalovirus infection. MiXCR was run by TCRdb on the reads, yielding one entry per CDR3 protein. This table holds about 900,000 distinct CDR3 sequences, 30% to 40% found once. Their antigens remain unidentified. The source material was cultured CD8+ T cells from PBMCs, sampled from culture after CMV antigen stimulation. The receptor source for this set is a human donor in good health (CMV status not recorded). Some clones in this sample may be carry-over from other donors' samples. Both conserved end residues are part of each CDR3. Fields, in order: D gene, J gene, clone size, V gene, CDR3 protein, CDR3 DNA. A D gene is named only where the DNA matches it firmly. Rows give clone size only sometimes, using once, few, many, or a class for an expanded clone.

>TRBD2|TRBJ2-3|many|TRBV7-6
CASSTGAGDTDTQYF
TGTGCCAGCAGCACCGGGGCGGGGGACACAGATACGCAGTATTTT
>TRBD1|TRBJ1-1|-|TRBV7-9
CASSARQGGTEAFF
TGTGCCAGCAGCGCCCGACAGGGAGGCACTGAAGCTTTCTTT
>-|TRBJ2-2|-|TRBV7-9
CASSFLTRTGELFF
TGTGCCAGCAGTTTCCTGACCCGCACCGGGGAGCTGTTTTTT
>-|TRBJ1-4|-|TRBV29-1
CSFSGTTNEKLFF
TGCAGCTTCTCCGGGACCACTAATGAAAAACTGTTTTTT
>TRBD1|TRBJ1-1|many|TRBV7-8
CASSQGQKNTEAFF
TGTGCCAGCAGCCAGGGACAGAAGAACACTGAAGCTTTCTTT
>TRBD1|TRBJ1-6|-|TRBV27
CASRHEGDSLNSPLHF
TGTGCCAGCAGGCATGAGGGGGACAGCCTAAATTCACCCCTCCACTTT
>TRBD1|TRBJ2-7|many|TRBV7-2
CASSFPGQGGYEQYF
TGTGCCAGCAGCTTTCCGGGACAGGGGGGTTACGAGCAGTACTTC
>-|TRBJ1-2|-|TRBV4-1
CASSQDKTDNYGYTF
TGCGCCAGCAGCCAAGATAAGACAGATAACTATGGCTACACCTTC
>TRBD2|TRBJ2-2|-|TRBV28
CASSLSGLASGELFF
TGTGCCAGCAGTCTCTCGGGACTAGCATCCGGGGAGCTGTTTTTT
>-|TRBJ2-1|-|TRBV5-1
CASSLEFQGSYNEQFF
TGCGCCAGCAGCTTGGAATTCCAGGGGTCATACAATGAGCAGTTCTTC
>TRBD1|TRBJ1-1|-|TRBV4-1
CASSPPGGNLNTEAFF
TGCGCCAGCAGCCCCCCAGGGGGCAACCTGAACACTGAAGCTTTCTTT
>-|TRBJ2-2|-|TRBV6-5
CASSYAMGGANTGELFF
TGTGCCAGCAGTTACGCCATGGGGGGGGCTAACACCGGGGAGCTGTTTTTT
>-|TRBJ2-5|once|TRBV9
CASSVPGVEETQYF
TGTGCCAGCAGCGTACCGGGGGTTGAGGAGACCCAGTACTTC
>-|TRBJ2-1|few|TRBV19
CASSMTASSYNEQFF
TGTGCCAGTAGTATGACAGCAAGCTCCTACAATGAGCAGTTCTTC
>-|TRBJ1-2|-|TRBV4-1
CASSQDPAGDGYTF
TGCGCCAGCAGCCAAGATCCGGCAGGGGACGGCTACACCTTC
>TRBD1|TRBJ2-5|few|TRBV12-3/TRBV12-4
CASSFPWTGQETQYF
TGTGCCAGCAGTTTCCCATGGACAGGCCAAGAGACCCAGTACTTC
>TRBD1|TRBJ2-5|few|TRBV14
CASSQLTGKNQETQYF
TGTGCCAGCAGCCAATTGACAGGGAAAAACCAAGAGACCCAGTACTTC
>TRBD1|TRBJ1-1|-|TRBV11-1
CASSLYQGVGNTEAFF
TGTGCCAGCAGCTTATACCAGGGGGTCGGAAACACTGAAGCTTTCTTT
>-|TRBJ1-1|many|TRBV12-3/TRBV12-4
CASSLGGRRPNTEAFF
TGTGCCAGCAGCCTCGGCGGGCGGAGGCCGAACACTGAAGCTTTCTTT
>-|TRBJ2-3|few|TRBV27
CASSPRGISTDTQYF
TGTGCCAGCAGTCCCCGAGGCATAAGCACAGATACGCAGTATTTT
>TRBD1|TRBJ2-1|-|TRBV27
CASSLVGTGSNEQFF
TGTGCCAGCAGTTTGGTCGGGACAGGGTCCAATGAGCAGTTCTTC
>TRBD1|TRBJ2-1|few|TRBV14
CASREAGQGNLYEQFF
TGTGCCAGCAGGGAAGCGGGACAGGGTAACCTCTATGAGCAGTTCTTC
>-|TRBJ2-1|few|TRBV6-2/TRBV6-3
CASSYRALSYNEQFF
TGTGCCAGCAGTTACAGGGCGCTTTCCTACAATGAGCAGTTCTTC
>TRBD1|TRBJ1-6|few|TRBV6-6
CASSYSGDRVAPLHF
TGTGCCAGCAGTTACTCCGGGGACAGGGTGGCACCCCTCCACTTT
>-|TRBJ2-3|-|TRBV15
CATSSLTDTQYF
TGTGCCACCAGCAGTCTAACCGATACGCAGTATTTT
>TRBD1|TRBJ1-1|few|TRBV7-2
CASSLAWGEDRGIWLYTEAFF
TGTGCCAGCAGCTTAGCCTGGGGAGAGGACAGGGGGATTTGGTTATACACTGAAGCTTTCTTT
>-|TRBJ2-3|-|TRBV6-1
CASSERFTDTQYF
TGTGCCAGCAGTGAACGGTTCACAGATACGCAGTATTTT
>-|TRBJ2-5|few|TRBV4-1
CASSQVWTDQETQYF
TGCGCCAGCAGCCAAGTCTGGACAGACCAAGAGACCCAGTACTTC
>-|TRBJ1-5|-|TRBV6-1
CASSESPPTAYQPQHF
TGTGCCAGCAGCGAGAGCCCCCCAACCGCATATCAGCCCCAGCATTTT
>-|TRBJ2-1|few|TRBV25-1
CASSAGGYPYNEQFF
TGTGCCAGCAGTGCTGGGGGTTACCCCTACAATGAGCAGTTCTTC
>TRBD1|TRBJ2-1|-|TRBV6-8
CASSYSRTGSEQFF
TGTGCCAGCAGTTACTCGAGGACAGGGAGTGAGCAGTTCTTC
>-|TRBJ2-2|many|TRBV7-6
CASSLKGGNTGELFF
TGTGCCAGCAGCTTGAAGGGCGGGAACACCGGGGAGCTGTTTTTT
>TRBD2|TRBJ2-2|-|TRBV7-9
CASSLALGGANTGELFF
TGTGCCAGCAGCTTAGCGCTCGGGGGGGCAAACACCGGGGAGCTGTTTTTT
>-|TRBJ1-5|-|TRBV6-1
CASSVWGGQPQHF
TGTGCCAGCAGTGTCTGGGGCGGTCAGCCCCAGCATTTT
>-|TRBJ2-1|-|TRBV19
CASSISGSSYNEQFF
TGTGCCAGTAGTATAAGCGGTAGCTCCTACAATGAGCAGTTCTTC
>TRBD1|TRBJ1-1|-|TRBV7-9
CASSPYGTVDTEAFF
TGTGCCAGCAGCCCCTACGGGACAGTGGACACTGAAGCTTTCTTT
>-|TRBJ1-1|-|TRBV7-9
CASSPPRGVNTEAFF
TGTGCCAGCAGCCCCCCCCGGGGGGTCAACACTGAAGCTTTCTTT
>-|TRBJ1-6|many|TRBV6-5
CASSYTNTRDPLHF
TGTGCCAGCAGTTACACCAACACACGGGACCCCCTCCACTTT
>-|TRBJ2-5|-|TRBV7-6
CASNSQETQYF
TGTGCCAGCAATAGCCAAGAGACCCAGTACTTC
>-|TRBJ2-5|-|TRBV20-1
CSGGRRDSGKETQYF
TGCAGTGGTGGACGCCGGGATAGCGGCAAAGAGACCCAGTACTTC
>-|TRBJ1-2|few|TRBV20-1
CSARREVRAGTYGYTF
TGCAGTGCTAGAAGAGAGGTTCGAGCTGGAACCTATGGCTACACCTTC
>-|TRBJ1-3|many|TRBV7-2
CASSLEAMGLSGNTIYF
TGTGCCAGCAGCTTAGAGGCTATGGGGCTCTCCGGAAACACCATATATTTT
>TRBD1|TRBJ1-5|-|TRBV5-6
CASSFTDRGQRDQPQHF
TGTGCCAGCAGCTTCACTGACAGGGGGCAACGGGATCAGCCCCAGCATTTT
>-|TRBJ2-5|few|TRBV7-9
CASSSLLAGEETQYF
TGTGCCAGCAGCTCGTTACTTGCAGGGGAGGAGACCCAGTACTTC
>-|TRBJ2-1|many|TRBV6-1
CASSLAFVNEYNEQFF
TGTGCCAGCAGCCTAGCATTTGTTAACGAATACAATGAGCAGTTCTTC
>-|TRBJ2-7|-|TRBV7-4
CASSLEGITYEQYF
TGTGCCAGCAGCTTAGAGGGTATCACCTACGAACAGTACTTC
>-|TRBJ1-6|-|TRBV19
CASSIESPGQRNSPLHF
TGTGCCAGTAGTATAGAATCCCCCGGACAGAGAAATTCACCCCTCCACTTT
>-|TRBJ1-5|-|TRBV12-5
CASGLVLDQPQHF
TGTGCTAGTGGTTTGGTGCTCGACCAGCCCCAGCATTTT
>TRBD2|TRBJ2-1|-|TRBV19
CASSILSSGDNEQFF
TGTGCCAGTAGTATACTCTCTAGCGGGGACAATGAGCAGTTCTTC
>-|TRBJ1-1|many|TRBV25-1
CASSEWGGVNTEAFF
TGTGCCAGCAGTGAATGGGGGGGGGTGAACACTGAAGCTTTCTTT
>-|TRBJ2-6|-|TRBV19
CASRMGMGANVLTF
TGTGCCAGTCGAATGGGAATGGGGGCCAACGTCCTGACTTTC
>-|TRBJ1-6|many|TRBV7-9
CASSAPVSPLHF
TGTGCCAGCAGCGCCCCCGTCTCACCCCTCCACTTT
>TRBD2|TRBJ2-5|-|TRBV4-2
CASSQERGAWVETQYF
TGTGCCAGCAGCCAGGAGCGGGGGGCATGGGTAGAGACCCAGTACTTC
>-|TRBJ2-3|few|TRBV6-5
CASSPRGAILYTDTQYF
TGTGCCAGCAGTCCTCGGGGGGCTATATTATACACAGATACGCAGTATTTT
>TRBD1|TRBJ1-5|-|TRBV7-9
CASSHTGGDSNQPQHF
TGTGCCAGCAGCCATACAGGGGGGGATAGCAATCAGCCCCAGCATTTT
>-|TRBJ2-7|many|TRBV7-2
CASSLATRSYEQYF
TGTGCCAGCAGCTTAGCAACACGGTCCTACGAGCAGTACTTC
>-|TRBJ1-2|once|TRBV25-1
CASSESTVYGYTF
TGTGCCAGCAGTGAGTCGACAGTCTATGGCTACACCTTC